A single count supports the clone carrying this T cell receptor beta chain. The target antigen is unknown. This sample includes further DNA sequences coding for the same CDR3. V lost 0 bases, J lost 0 bases, and 8 bases lay in between. The CDR3 sequence is 15 residues long. CDR1 is SGHVS and CDR2 is FQNEAQ in the germline V gene. Sequenced by immunoSEQ multiplex PCR; TCRdb stores in-frame clones only, minus some. The repertoire consists of approximately 7,400 clones, with roughly 60% occurring once and the leading ten covering about 13%. This sample is drawn from a study of tumor-infiltrating lymphocytes in localized non-small cell lung cancer. Across the whole study: Several tumor histologies, both smoking statuses, and some post-neoadjuvant chemotherapy samples were included. Findings of the study overall: Only some patients had TCR sequencing, depending on available tissue.

V is TRBV7-8 and J is TRBJ1-2; D gene unclear. This TCR came from a human donor with non-small cell lung cancer. The specimen sequenced was uninvolved lung tissue not adjacent to the tumor. DNA of the CDR3: TGTGCCAGCAGCTTAGCGGCAGGCTCTAACTATGGCTACACCTTC. Translated, it gives CASSLAAGSNYGYTF.